This is a list of T cell receptor beta chains from one sample in a study of T cell responses to AZD1222 COVID-19 vaccine. The table came from immunoSEQ multiplex PCR; TCRdb's copy has only in-frame clones and leaves some out. The table records about 120,000 clones, around 87% of them present only once. Sequences were derived from peripheral blood, sampled on day 0 of AZD1222 vaccination. The receptors were gathered from an adult in good health. Both conserved end residues are part of each CDR3. D genes are given only for firm matches. Clone size is not always given. Where it is, it says once, few, many or a class for expanded clones.

>TRBD1|NA|TRBJ2-7|TRBV19
CASSFGTGAEQYF
TGTGCCAGTAGTTTCGGGACAGGGGCCGAGCAGTACTTC
>TRBD2|NA|TRBJ2-3|TRBV29-1
CSAAGESGGTDTQYF
TGCAGCGCTGCGGGGGAGTCGGGAGGGACAGATACGCAGTATTTT
>TRBD1|NA|TRBJ1-2|TRBV2
CASKGTGKYGYTF
TGTGCCAGCAAGGGGACAGGGAAGTATGGCTACACCTTC
>NA|NA|TRBJ2-1|TRBV5-6
CASSARGQAHNEQFF
TGTGCCAGCAGCGCACGAGGGCAGGCTCACAATGAGCAGTTCTTC
>NA|NA|TRBJ1-2|TRBV6-5
CASSHRPGDGYTF
TGTGCCAGCAGCCATCGACCAGGGGATGGCTACACCTTC
>NA|NA|TRBJ2-1|TRBV5-1
CASSLPRIGAMNEQFF
TGCGCCAGCAGCCTGCCGCGGATTGGGGCAATGAATGAGCAGTTCTTC
>NA|NA|TRBJ1-2|TRBV21-1
CASSKSGVGDGYTF
TGTGCCAGCAGCAAGTCCGGGGTGGGAGATGGCTACACCTTC
>TRBD1|NA|TRBJ1-2|TRBV19
CASSTFSGTGIYGYTF
TGTGCCAGTAGTACTTTCTCTGGGACAGGGATATATGGCTACACCTTC
>NA|NA|TRBJ1-2|TRBV5-4
CASSLTGVENYGYTF
TGTGCCAGCAGCTTGACGGGGGTCGAAAACTATGGCTACACCTTC
>NA|NA|TRBJ1-1|TRBV20-1
CSASREGPYTEAFF
TGCAGTGCTAGTAGAGAGGGGCCCTACACTGAAGCTTTCTTT
>TRBD1|few|TRBJ2-7|TRBV19
CASSHRGHEQYF
TGTGCCAGTAGTCACAGGGGACACGAGCAGTACTTC
>TRBD1|NA|TRBJ1-1|TRBV6-5
CASSYGTGMNTEAFF
TGTGCCAGCAGTTACGGGACAGGCATGAACACTGAAGCTTTCTTT
>TRBD2|NA|TRBJ2-7|TRBV7-9
CASSPVRGGGTYEQYF
TGTGCCAGCAGCCCGGTTCGGGGCGGGGGGACCTACGAGCAGTACTTC
>TRBD1|NA|TRBJ2-7|TRBV7-9
CASSPRGQGARYEQYF
TGTGCCAGCAGCCCGAGGGGGCAGGGGGCGAGATACGAGCAGTACTTC
>TRBD2|NA|TRBJ2-2|TRBV9
CASSVGGRISGELFF
TGTGCCAGCAGCGTTGGCGGGAGGATTAGCGGGGAGCTGTTTTTT
>NA|few|TRBJ1-6|TRBV27
CASSWTVNSPLHF
TGTGCCAGCAGTTGGACAGTAAATTCACCCCTCCACTTT
>TRBD1|NA|TRBJ1-1|TRBV18
CASSPRTGGAEAFF
TGTGCCAGCTCACCACGCACAGGGGGCGCTGAAGCTTTCTTT
>NA|NA|TRBJ1-2|TRBV5-1
CASSRDLGGDGYTF
TGCGCCAGCAGCCGCGACTTGGGGGGCGATGGCTACACCTTC
>TRBD1|NA|TRBJ1-2|TRBV15
CATSRDLSVGQAGGYTF
TGTGCCACCAGCAGAGATCTCAGCGTAGGACAGGCCGGTGGCTACACCTTC
>NA|NA|TRBJ1-1|TRBV4-1
CASSQVLRTGNTEAFF
TGCGCCAGCAGCCAAGTCCTCAGAACGGGGAACACTGAAGCTTTCTTT
>TRBD1|NA|TRBJ1-6|TRBV6-1
CASSEASWDSSYNSPLHF
TGTGCCAGCAGTGAAGCGTCCTGGGACAGCTCCTATAATTCACCCCTCCACTTT
>NA|NA|TRBJ2-7|TRBV27
CASSLGGYEQYF
TGTGCCAGCAGCCTGGGAGGCTACGAGCAGTACTTC
>NA|NA|TRBJ2-1|TRBV3-1/TRBV3-2
CASSPGSVSEQFF
TGTGCCAGCAGCCCCGGTTCAGTAAGTGAGCAGTTCTTC
>TRBD2|NA|TRBJ2-1|TRBV11-2
CASSLVGLAGGNEQFF
TGTGCCAGCAGCTTAGTGGGACTAGCGGGAGGTAATGAGCAGTTCTTC
>TRBD1|NA|TRBJ1-2|TRBV6-5
CASRAGTGGGYTF
TGTGCCAGCAGGGCTGGGACAGGTGGGGGCTACACCTTC
>NA|NA|TRBJ1-6|TRBV7-9
CASSFDPNSPLHF
TGTGCCAGCAGCTTTGATCCCAACTCACCCCTCCACTTT
>TRBD1|NA|TRBJ1-4|TRBV30
CAWSTRGYEKLFF
TGTGCCTGGAGTACCAGGGGGTATGAAAAACTGTTTTTT
>NA|NA|TRBJ2-7|TRBV28
CASSRRHRTLDEQYF
TGTGCCAGCAGCCGAAGACACAGAACATTGGACGAGCAGTACTTC
>NA|few|TRBJ2-5|TRBV2
CASSPGWVRGQETQYF
TGTGCCAGCAGCCCTGGGTGGGTCCGAGGCCAAGAGACCCAGTACTTC
>NA|NA|TRBJ2-2|TRBV11-3
CASSLASGELFF
TGTGCCAGCAGCTTAGCGTCCGGGGAGCTGTTTTTT
>NA|NA|TRBJ1-4|TRBV12-5
CASGLAGTSNEKLFF
TGTGCTAGTGGTTTGGCGGGGACCTCGAATGAAAAACTGTTTTTT
>NA|NA|TRBJ1-6|TRBV2
CASSPGRAMNSPLHF
TGTGCCAGCAGTCCCGGGCGGGCGATGAATTCACCCCTCCACTTT
>NA|NA|TRBJ2-7|TRBV7-2
CASSRGTASIEQYF
TGTGCCAGCAGCCGTGGGACCGCTTCAATCGAGCAGTACTTC
>TRBD1|NA|TRBJ1-5|TRBV2
CASSETAGGQPQHF
TGTGCCAGCAGTGAGACGGCAGGGGGCCAGCCCCAGCATTTT
>TRBD1|NA|TRBJ2-7|TRBV18
CASSPGVGGLEQYF
TGTGCCAGCTCACCAGGAGTAGGGGGCCTCGAGCAGTACTTC
>NA|NA|TRBJ1-6|TRBV6-5
CASSYKSSPLHF
TGTGCCAGCAGTTACAAAAGTTCACCCCTCCACTTT
>NA|NA|TRBJ2-1|TRBV7-9
CASSSIAQGYEQFF
TGTGCCAGCAGCTCAATCGCTCAGGGCTATGAGCAGTTCTTC
>NA|NA|TRBJ1-2|TRBV15
CATSREQGRGYTF
TGTGCCACCAGCAGAGAACAGGGACGAGGCTACACCTTC
>TRBD2|once|TRBJ2-2|TRBV7-3
CASSLPGLAGITGELFF
TGTGCCAGCAGCTTACCTGGACTAGCGGGGATCACCGGGGAGCTGTTTTTT
>TRBD2|NA|TRBJ2-3|TRBV5-1
CASSPALAGGPDTQYF
TGCGCCAGCAGCCCTGCACTAGCGGGGGGGCCAGATACGCAGTATTTT
>TRBD1|NA|TRBJ2-2|TRBV3-1/TRBV3-2
CASSQDRTGLTGELFF
TGTGCCAGCAGCCAAGATAGGACAGGGCTCACCGGGGAGCTGTTTTTT